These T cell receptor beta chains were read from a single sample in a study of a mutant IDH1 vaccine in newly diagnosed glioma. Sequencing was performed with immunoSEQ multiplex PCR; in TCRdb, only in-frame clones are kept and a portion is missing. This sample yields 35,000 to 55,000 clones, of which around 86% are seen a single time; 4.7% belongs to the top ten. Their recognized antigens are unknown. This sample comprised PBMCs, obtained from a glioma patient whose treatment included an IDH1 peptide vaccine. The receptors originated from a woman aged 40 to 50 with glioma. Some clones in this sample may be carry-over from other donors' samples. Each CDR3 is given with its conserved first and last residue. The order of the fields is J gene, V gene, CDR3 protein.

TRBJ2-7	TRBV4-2	CASSQVGEAGGGGLPYEQYF
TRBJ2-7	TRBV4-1	CASSQTWGQPYEQYF
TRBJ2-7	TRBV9	CASSARGAGDEQYF
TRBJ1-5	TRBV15	CATSGGGRTNQPQHF
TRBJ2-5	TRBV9	CASSPGTDPTWETQYF
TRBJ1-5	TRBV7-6	CASSLIRDQPQHF
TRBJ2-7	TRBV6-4	CASMGCPNYEQYF
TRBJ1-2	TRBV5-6	CASSTDRGAYGYTF
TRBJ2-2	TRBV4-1	CAAGDPNTGELFF
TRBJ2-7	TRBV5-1	CASSVRQGRGHEQYF
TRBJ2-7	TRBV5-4	CASSNSGRAHYEQYF
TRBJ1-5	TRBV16	CASSQSRGQASNQPQHF
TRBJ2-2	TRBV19	CASSIGNGPDWELFF
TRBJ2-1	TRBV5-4	CASSYWGRSVYNEQFF
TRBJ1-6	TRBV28	CASSLRGVSPLHF
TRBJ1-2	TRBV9	CASSADTTYGYTF
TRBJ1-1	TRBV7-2	CASSRTGSTEAFF
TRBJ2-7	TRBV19	CASSMGYEQYF
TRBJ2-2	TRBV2	CASSGLRPGAGELFF
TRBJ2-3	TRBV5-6	CASSSRTSGTFGFPDTQYF
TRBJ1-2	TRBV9	CASSGLRQGNYGYTF
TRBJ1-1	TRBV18	CASSPTKNTEAFF
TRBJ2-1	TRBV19	CASSIGGKEQFF
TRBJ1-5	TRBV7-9	CASSLSPGGGDSNQPQHF
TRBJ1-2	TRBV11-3	CASSLGPGRGYTF
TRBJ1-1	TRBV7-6	CASSSGPGNTEAFF
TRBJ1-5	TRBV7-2	CASSSRGYSNQPQHF
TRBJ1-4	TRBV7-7	CASSLATDEKLFF
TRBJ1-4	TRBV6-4	CASAIQENEKLFF
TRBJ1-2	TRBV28	CASSPPAGNYGYTF
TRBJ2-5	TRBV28	CASSSRATQYF
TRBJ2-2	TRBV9	CASSVGAGGLRTGELFF
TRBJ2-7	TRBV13	CASSSVASGNYEQYF
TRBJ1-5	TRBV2	CASSGEGGALNQPQHF
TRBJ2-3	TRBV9	CASSVFSSTDTQYF
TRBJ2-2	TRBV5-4	CASSLVGGELFF
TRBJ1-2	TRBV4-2	CASSREGSPAYGYTF
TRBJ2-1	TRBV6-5	CASIRYPGGYNEQFF
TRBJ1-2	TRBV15	CATSRDRTGGLGGYTF
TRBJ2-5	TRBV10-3	CASGPGVEETQYF
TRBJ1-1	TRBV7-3	CASSKKLGGNTEAFF
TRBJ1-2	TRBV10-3	CAISVEAYGYTF